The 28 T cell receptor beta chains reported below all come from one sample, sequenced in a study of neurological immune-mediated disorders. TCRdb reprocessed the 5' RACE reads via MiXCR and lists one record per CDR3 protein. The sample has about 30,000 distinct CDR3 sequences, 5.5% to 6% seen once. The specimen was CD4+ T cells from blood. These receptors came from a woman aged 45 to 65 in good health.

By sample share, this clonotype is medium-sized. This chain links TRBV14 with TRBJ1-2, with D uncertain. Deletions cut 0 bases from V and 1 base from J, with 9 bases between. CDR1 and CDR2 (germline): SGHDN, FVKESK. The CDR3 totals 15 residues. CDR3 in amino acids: CASSQDDANNYGYTF. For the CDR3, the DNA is TGTGCCAGCAGCCAAGATGACGCAAATAACTATGGCTACACCTTC.

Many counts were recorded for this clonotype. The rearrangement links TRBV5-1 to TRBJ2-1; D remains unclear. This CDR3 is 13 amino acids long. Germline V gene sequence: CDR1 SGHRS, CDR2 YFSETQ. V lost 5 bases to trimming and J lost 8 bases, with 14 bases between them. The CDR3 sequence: CASSTGPSDEQFF. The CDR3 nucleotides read TGCGCCAGCAGTACCGGCCCGTCGGATGAGCAGTTCTTC.

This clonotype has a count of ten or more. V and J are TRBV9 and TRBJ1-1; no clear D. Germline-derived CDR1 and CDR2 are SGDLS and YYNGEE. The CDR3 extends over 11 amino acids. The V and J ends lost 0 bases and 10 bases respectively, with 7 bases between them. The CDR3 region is CASSVGTGAFF. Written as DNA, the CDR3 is TGTGCCAGCAGCGTAGGGACGGGAGCTTTCTTT.

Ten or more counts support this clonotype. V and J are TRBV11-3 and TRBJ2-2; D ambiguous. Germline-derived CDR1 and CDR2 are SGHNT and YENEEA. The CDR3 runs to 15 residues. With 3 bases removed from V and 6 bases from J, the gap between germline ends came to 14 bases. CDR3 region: CASSFGQDGSGELFF. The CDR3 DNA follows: TGTGCCAGCAGCTTTGGGCAGGATGGTTCCGGGGAGCTGTTTTTT.

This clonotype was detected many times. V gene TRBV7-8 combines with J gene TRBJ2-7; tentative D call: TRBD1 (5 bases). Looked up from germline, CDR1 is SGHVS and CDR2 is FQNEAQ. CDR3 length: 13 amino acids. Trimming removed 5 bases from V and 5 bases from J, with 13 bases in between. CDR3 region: CASSHQQVHEQYF. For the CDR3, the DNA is TGTGCCAGCAGCCACCAACAGGTCCACGAGCAGTACTTC.

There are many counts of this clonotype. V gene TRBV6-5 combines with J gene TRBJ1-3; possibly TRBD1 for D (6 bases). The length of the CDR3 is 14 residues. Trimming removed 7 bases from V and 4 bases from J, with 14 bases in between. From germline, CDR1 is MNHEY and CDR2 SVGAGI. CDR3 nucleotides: TGTGCCAGCACTACCGGACAGAGAGGAAACACCATATATTTT. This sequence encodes CASTTGQRGNTIYF.

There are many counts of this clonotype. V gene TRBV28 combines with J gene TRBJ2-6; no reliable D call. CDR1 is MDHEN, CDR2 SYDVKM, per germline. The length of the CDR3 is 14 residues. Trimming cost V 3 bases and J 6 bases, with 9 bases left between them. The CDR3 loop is CASSFGRAANVLTF. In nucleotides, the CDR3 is TGTGCCAGCAGTTTCGGCCGCGCGGCCAACGTCCTGACTTTC.

CDR3: CASSGGGEQYF. CDR3 bases: TGCGCCAGCAGTGGGGGGGGTGAGCAGTACTTC. This chain links TRBV10-1 with TRBJ2-7; 7 bases line up with TRBD2. The junction had 1 base not matched to a gene; V was cut back by 4 bases and J by 7 bases. CDR3 length equals 11 residues. The germline CDR1 and CDR2 sequences are WNHNN and SYGVQD (reference sequence).

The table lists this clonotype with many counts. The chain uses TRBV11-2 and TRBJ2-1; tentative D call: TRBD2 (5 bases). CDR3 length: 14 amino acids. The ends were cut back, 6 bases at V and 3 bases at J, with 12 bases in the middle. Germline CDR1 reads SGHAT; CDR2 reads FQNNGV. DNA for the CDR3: TGTGCCAGCAGAGCCCCGGGGAGCTACAATGAGCAGTTCTTC. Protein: CASRAPGSYNEQFF.

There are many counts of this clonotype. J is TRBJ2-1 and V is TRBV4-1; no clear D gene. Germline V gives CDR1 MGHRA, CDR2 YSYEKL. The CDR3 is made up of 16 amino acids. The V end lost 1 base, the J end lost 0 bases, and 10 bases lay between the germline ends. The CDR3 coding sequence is TGCGCCAGCAGCCAAGTCGACATACTCTCCTACAATGAGCAGTTCTTC. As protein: CASSQVDILSYNEQFF.

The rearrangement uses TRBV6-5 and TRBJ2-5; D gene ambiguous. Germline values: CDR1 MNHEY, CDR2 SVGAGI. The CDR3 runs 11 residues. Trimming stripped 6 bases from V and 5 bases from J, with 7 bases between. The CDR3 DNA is TGTGCCAGCAGGGGATCTGAGACCCAGTACTTC. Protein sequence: CASRGSETQYF.

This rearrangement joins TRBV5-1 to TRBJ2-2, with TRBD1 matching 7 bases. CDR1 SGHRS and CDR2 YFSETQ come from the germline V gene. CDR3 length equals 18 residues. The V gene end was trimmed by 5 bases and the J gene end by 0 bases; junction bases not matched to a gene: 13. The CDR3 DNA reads TGCGCCAGCAGTTCGCGAGAGGGGGCAATGACGAACACCGGGGAGCTGTTTTTT. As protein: CASSSREGAMTNTGELFF.

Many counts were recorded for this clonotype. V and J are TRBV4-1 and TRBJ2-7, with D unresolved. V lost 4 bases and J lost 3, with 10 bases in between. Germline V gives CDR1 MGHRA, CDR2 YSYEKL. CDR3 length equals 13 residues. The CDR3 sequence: CASSLTPNYEQYF. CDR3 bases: TGCGCCAGCAGCCTGACACCGAACTACGAGCAGTACTTC.

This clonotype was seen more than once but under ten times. CDR3 region: CAAKGQMNTEAFF. In DNA form, the CDR3 reads TGTGCCGCAAAGGGACAGATGAACACTGAAGCTTTCTTT. V gene TRBV15 combines with J gene TRBJ1-1, with 7 bases matching TRBD1. The CDR3 spans 13 residues. CDR1 and CDR2 (germline): LNHNV, YYDKDF (reference sequence). The V segment lost 11 bases and the J segment 0 bases; nucleotides outside the gene matches: 6.

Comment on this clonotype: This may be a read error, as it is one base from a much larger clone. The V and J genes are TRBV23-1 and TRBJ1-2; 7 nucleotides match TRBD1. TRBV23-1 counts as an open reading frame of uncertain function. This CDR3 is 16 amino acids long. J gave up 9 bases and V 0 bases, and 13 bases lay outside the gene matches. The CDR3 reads CASSQSRVYRGFCYTF. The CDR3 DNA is TGCGCCAGCAGTCAATCAAGAGTTTACAGGGGATTCTGCTACACCTTC.

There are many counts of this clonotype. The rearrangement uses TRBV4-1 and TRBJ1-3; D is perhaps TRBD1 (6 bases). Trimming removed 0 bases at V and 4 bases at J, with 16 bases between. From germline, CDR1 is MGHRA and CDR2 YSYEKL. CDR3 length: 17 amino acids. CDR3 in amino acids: CASSQDTAGANGNTIYF. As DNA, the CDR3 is TGCGCCAGCAGCCAAGATACGGCAGGGGCTAACGGAAACACCATATATTTT.

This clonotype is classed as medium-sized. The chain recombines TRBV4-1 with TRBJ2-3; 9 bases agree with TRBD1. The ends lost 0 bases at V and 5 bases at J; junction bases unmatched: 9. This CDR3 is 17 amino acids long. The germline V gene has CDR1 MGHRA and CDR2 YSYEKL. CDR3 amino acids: CASSQDLQGAQVDTQYF. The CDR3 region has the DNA TGCGCCAGCAGCCAAGACCTACAGGGGGCGCAGGTAGATACGCAGTATTTT.

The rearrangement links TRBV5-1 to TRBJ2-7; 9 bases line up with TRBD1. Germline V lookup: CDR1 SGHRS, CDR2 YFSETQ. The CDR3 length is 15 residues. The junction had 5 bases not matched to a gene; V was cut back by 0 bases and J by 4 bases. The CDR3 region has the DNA TGCGCCAGCAGCTTGGTTGGACAGGGGTTGTACGAGCAGTACTTC. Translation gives CASSLVGQGLYEQYF.

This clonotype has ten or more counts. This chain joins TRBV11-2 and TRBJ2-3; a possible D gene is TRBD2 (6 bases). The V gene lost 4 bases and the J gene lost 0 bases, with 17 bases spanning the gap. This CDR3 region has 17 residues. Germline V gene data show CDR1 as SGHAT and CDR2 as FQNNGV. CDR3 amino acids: CASSSTRTTASTDTQYF. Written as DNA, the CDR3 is TGTGCCAGCAGCTCGACTAGGACCACTGCTAGCACAGATACGCAGTATTTT.

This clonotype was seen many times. The CDR3 is CASSLTPGLRTDTQYF. CDR3 nucleotides: TGTGCCAGCAGCTTAACGCCGGGACTTCGCACAGATACGCAGTATTTT. The chain recombines TRBV7-3 with TRBJ2-3, with a weak D call TRBD2 (6 bases). The CDR3 extends over 16 amino acids. V was trimmed by 0 bases and J by 1 base, leaving 11 bases between them. CDR1 SGHTA and CDR2 FQGTGA come from the germline V gene.

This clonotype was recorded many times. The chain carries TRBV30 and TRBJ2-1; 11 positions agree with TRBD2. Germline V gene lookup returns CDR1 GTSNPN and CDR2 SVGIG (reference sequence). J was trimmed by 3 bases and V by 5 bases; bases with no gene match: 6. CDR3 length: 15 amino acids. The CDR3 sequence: CAWVAGGPLYNEQFF. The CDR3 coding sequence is TGTGCCTGGGTAGCGGGAGGGCCCCTCTACAATGAGCAGTTCTTC.

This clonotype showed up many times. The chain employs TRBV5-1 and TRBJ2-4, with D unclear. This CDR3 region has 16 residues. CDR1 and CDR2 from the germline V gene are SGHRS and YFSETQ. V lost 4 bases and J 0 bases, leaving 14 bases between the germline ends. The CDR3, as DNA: TGCGCCAGCAGCCCCGGATTGGCAAGAGCCAAAAACATTCAGTACTTC. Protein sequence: CASSPGLARAKNIQYF.

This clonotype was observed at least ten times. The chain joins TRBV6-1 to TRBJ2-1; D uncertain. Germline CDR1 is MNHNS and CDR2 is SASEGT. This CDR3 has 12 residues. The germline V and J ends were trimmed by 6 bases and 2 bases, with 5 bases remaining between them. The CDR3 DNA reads TGTGCCAGCAGGTCAACCTACAATGAGCAGTTCTTC. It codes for CASRSTYNEQFF.

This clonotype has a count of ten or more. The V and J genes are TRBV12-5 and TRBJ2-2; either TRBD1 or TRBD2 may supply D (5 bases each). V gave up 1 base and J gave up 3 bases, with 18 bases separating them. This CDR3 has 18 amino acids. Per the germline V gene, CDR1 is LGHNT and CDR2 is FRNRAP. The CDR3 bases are TGTGCTAGTGGTTTGGGCCATTGGGCAGGGACGGACACCGGGGAGCTGTTTTTT. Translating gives CASGLGHWAGTDTGELFF.

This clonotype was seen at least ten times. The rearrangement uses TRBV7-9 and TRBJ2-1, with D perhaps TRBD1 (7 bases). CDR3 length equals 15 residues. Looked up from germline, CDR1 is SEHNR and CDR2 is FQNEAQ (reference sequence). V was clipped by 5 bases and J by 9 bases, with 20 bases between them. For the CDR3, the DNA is TGTGCCAGCAGCACCTGGCGGGGACAGAGTGGTGAGCAGTTCTTC. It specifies CASSTWRGQSGEQFF.

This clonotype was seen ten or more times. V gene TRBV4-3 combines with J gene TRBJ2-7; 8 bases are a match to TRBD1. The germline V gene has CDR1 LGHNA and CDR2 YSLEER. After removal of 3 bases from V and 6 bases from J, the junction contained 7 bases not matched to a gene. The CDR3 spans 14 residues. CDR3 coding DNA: TGCGCCAGCAGCCAGGGACAGGATCCCTCCGAGCAGTACTTC. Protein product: CASSQGQDPSEQYF.

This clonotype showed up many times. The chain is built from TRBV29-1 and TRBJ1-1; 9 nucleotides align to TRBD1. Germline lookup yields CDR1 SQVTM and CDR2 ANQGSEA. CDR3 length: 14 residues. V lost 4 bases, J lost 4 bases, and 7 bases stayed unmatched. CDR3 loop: CSVVSGTGTTEAFF. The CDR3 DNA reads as TGCAGCGTTGTGTCGGGGACAGGGACCACTGAAGCTTTCTTT.

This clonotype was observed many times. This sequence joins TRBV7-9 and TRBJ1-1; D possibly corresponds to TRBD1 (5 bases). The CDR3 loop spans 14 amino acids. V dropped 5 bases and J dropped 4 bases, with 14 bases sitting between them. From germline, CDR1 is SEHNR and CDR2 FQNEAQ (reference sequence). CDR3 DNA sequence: TGTGCCAGCAGCCCGTCGGGACGGAGCACTGAAGCTTTCTTT. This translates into CASSPSGRSTEAFF.